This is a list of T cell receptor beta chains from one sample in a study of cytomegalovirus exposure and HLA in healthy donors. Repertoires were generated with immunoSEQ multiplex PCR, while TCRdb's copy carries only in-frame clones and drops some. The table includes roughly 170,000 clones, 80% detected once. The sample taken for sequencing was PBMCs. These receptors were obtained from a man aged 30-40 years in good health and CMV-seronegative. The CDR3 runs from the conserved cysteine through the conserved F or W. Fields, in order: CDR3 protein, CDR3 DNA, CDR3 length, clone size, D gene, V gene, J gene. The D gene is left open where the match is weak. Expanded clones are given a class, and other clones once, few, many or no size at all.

cdr3_aa: CASSETAGFFGVNQPQHF
cdr3_nt: TGTGCCAGCAGTGAAACCGCAGGATTCTTCGGGGTTAATCAGCCCCAGCATTTT
cdr3_length: 18
clone_size: few
d_call: .
v_call: TRBV2
j_call: TRBJ1-5

cdr3_aa: CASSLLAGVNEQFF
cdr3_nt: TGTGCCAGCAGCTTACTAGCGGGAGTAAATGAGCAGTTCTTC
cdr3_length: 14
clone_size: few
d_call: TRBD2
v_call: TRBV7-6
j_call: TRBJ2-1

cdr3_aa: CASRGTARGMSETQYF
cdr3_nt: TGTGCCAGCAGGGGAACGGCCCGAGGGATGTCGGAGACCCAGTACTTC
cdr3_length: 16
clone_size: .
d_call: .
v_call: TRBV2
j_call: TRBJ2-5

cdr3_aa: CASSMGHANTGELFF
cdr3_nt: TGTGCCAGCAGCATGGGACACGCGAACACCGGGGAGCTGTTTTTT
cdr3_length: 15
clone_size: few
d_call: .
v_call: TRBV7-9
j_call: TRBJ2-2

cdr3_aa: CASSGLVSYEQYF
cdr3_nt: TGTGCCAGCAGTGGACTAGTCTCCTACGAGCAGTACTTC
cdr3_length: 13
clone_size: .
d_call: .
v_call: TRBV25-1
j_call: TRBJ2-7

cdr3_aa: CASSKDRGLYEQYF
cdr3_nt: TGTGCCAGCAGCAAGGACAGGGGGCTCTACGAGCAGTACTTC
cdr3_length: 14
clone_size: .
d_call: TRBD1
v_call: TRBV11-2
j_call: TRBJ2-7

cdr3_aa: CASSVAVGVPNTGELFF
cdr3_nt: TGTGCCAGCAGCGTAGCGGTCGGGGTACCTAACACCGGGGAGCTGTTTTTT
cdr3_length: 17
clone_size: once
d_call: .
v_call: TRBV9
j_call: TRBJ2-2

cdr3_aa: CASSRGQGDSPLHF
cdr3_nt: TGTGCCAGCAGCCGAGGACAGGGAGATTCACCCCTCCACTTT
cdr3_length: 14
clone_size: .
d_call: TRBD1
v_call: TRBV5-4
j_call: TRBJ1-6

cdr3_aa: CASSPPTAGVLYEQYF
cdr3_nt: TGTGCCAGCTCACCACCGACTGCGGGAGTACTCTACGAGCAGTACTTC
cdr3_length: 16
clone_size: few
d_call: TRBD2
v_call: TRBV18
j_call: TRBJ2-7

cdr3_aa: CASSDTAGVNEQFF
cdr3_nt: TGTGCCAGCAGTGACACAGCGGGAGTCAATGAGCAGTTCTTC
cdr3_length: 14
clone_size: .
d_call: TRBD2
v_call: TRBV6-4
j_call: TRBJ2-1

cdr3_aa: CASSLLTGYEQYF
cdr3_nt: TGTGCCAGCAGCTTACTAACAGGGTACGAGCAGTACTTC
cdr3_length: 13
clone_size: .
d_call: .
v_call: TRBV7-2
j_call: TRBJ2-7

cdr3_aa: CASSDEQGNTGELFF
cdr3_nt: TGCGCCAGCAGTGATGAACAGGGAAATACCGGGGAGCTGTTTTTT
cdr3_length: 15
clone_size: .
d_call: .
v_call: TRBV10-1
j_call: TRBJ2-2

cdr3_aa: CASSWEPGQNYNEQFF
cdr3_nt: TGCGCCAGCAGCTGGGAGCCGGGACAGAATTACAATGAGCAGTTCTTC
cdr3_length: 16
clone_size: .
d_call: TRBD1
v_call: TRBV5-1
j_call: TRBJ2-1

cdr3_aa: CASSLNRVGYGYTF
cdr3_nt: TGTGCCAGCAGCTTAAACAGGGTCGGCTATGGCTACACCTTC
cdr3_length: 14
clone_size: .
d_call: .
v_call: TRBV7-2
j_call: TRBJ1-2

cdr3_aa: CASSIGRLNSGANVLTF
cdr3_nt: TGTGCCAGTAGTATTGGCAGATTAAACTCTGGGGCCAACGTCCTGACTTTC
cdr3_length: 17
clone_size: .
d_call: .
v_call: TRBV19
j_call: TRBJ2-6

cdr3_aa: CASSFGQGVMRTDTQYF
cdr3_nt: TGTGCCAGCAGCTTTGGACAGGGGGTTATGCGCACAGATACGCAGTATTTT
cdr3_length: 17
clone_size: few
d_call: TRBD1
v_call: TRBV7-2
j_call: TRBJ2-3

cdr3_aa: CSAIRAEAFF
cdr3_nt: TGCAGTGCTATTCGGGCTGAAGCTTTCTTT
cdr3_length: 10
clone_size: .
d_call: .
v_call: TRBV20-1
j_call: TRBJ1-1

cdr3_aa: CASSQDHRGDSPLHF
cdr3_nt: TGCGCCAGCAGCCAAGATCACAGGGGCGATTCACCCCTCCACTTT
cdr3_length: 15
clone_size: few
d_call: TRBD1
v_call: TRBV4-3
j_call: TRBJ1-6

cdr3_aa: CASSLLQVNTEAFF
cdr3_nt: TGTGCCAGCAGTTTATTGCAGGTTAACACTGAAGCTTTCTTT
cdr3_length: 14
clone_size: .
d_call: .
v_call: TRBV28
j_call: TRBJ1-1

cdr3_aa: CASSLRQTGVEQYF
cdr3_nt: TGCGCCAGCAGCTTGCGTCAGACAGGGGTCGAGCAGTACTTC
cdr3_length: 14
clone_size: .
d_call: TRBD1
v_call: TRBV5-1
j_call: TRBJ2-7

cdr3_aa: CASSPSGNTDTQYF
cdr3_nt: TGTGCCAGCAGCCCTAGCGGGAACACAGATACGCAGTATTTT
cdr3_length: 14
clone_size: once
d_call: TRBD2
v_call: TRBV7-9
j_call: TRBJ2-3

cdr3_aa: CAWSQPPGVNTEAFF
cdr3_nt: TGTGCCTGGAGCCAACCCCCCGGTGTCAACACTGAAGCTTTCTTT
cdr3_length: 15
clone_size: .
d_call: .
v_call: TRBV30
j_call: TRBJ1-1

cdr3_aa: CASSYSADRVISPLHF
cdr3_nt: TGTGCCAGCAGTTACTCCGCAGACAGGGTTATTTCACCCCTCCACTTT
cdr3_length: 16
clone_size: once
d_call: TRBD1
v_call: TRBV6-5
j_call: TRBJ1-6

cdr3_aa: CASSGTGGQENIQYF
cdr3_nt: TGTGCCAGCTCGGGGACAGGGGGCCAGGAAAACATTCAGTACTTC
cdr3_length: 15
clone_size: .
d_call: TRBD1
v_call: TRBV6-6
j_call: TRBJ2-4

cdr3_aa: CASSLGRDNEQFF
cdr3_nt: TGTGCCAGCAGTTTAGGTCGGGACAATGAGCAGTTCTTC
cdr3_length: 13
clone_size: few
d_call: .
v_call: TRBV27
j_call: TRBJ2-1

cdr3_aa: CASSLSAGYEQYF
cdr3_nt: TGTGCCAGCAGTTTATCGGCAGGCTACGAGCAGTACTTC
cdr3_length: 13
clone_size: .
d_call: .
v_call: TRBV27
j_call: TRBJ2-7

cdr3_aa: CASSLYERETQYF
cdr3_nt: TGTGCCAGCAGCTTATATGAGAGAGAGACCCAGTACTTC
cdr3_length: 13
clone_size: .
d_call: .
v_call: TRBV7-2
j_call: TRBJ2-5

cdr3_aa: CASSQGPYEQYF
cdr3_nt: TGCGCCAGCAGCCAAGGGCCCTACGAGCAGTACTTC
cdr3_length: 12
clone_size: .
d_call: .
v_call: TRBV4-1
j_call: TRBJ2-7

cdr3_aa: CASILQGANTEAFF
cdr3_nt: TGTGCCAGCATATTACAGGGGGCCAACACTGAAGCTTTCTTT
cdr3_length: 14
clone_size: .
d_call: TRBD1
v_call: TRBV7-9
j_call: TRBJ1-1

cdr3_aa: CASSLYGLTGEEQYF
cdr3_nt: TGCGCCAGCAGCTTGTACGGACTGACCGGGGAGGAGCAGTACTTC
cdr3_length: 15
clone_size: .
d_call: .
v_call: TRBV5-1
j_call: TRBJ2-7

cdr3_aa: CASSLNTVDSYEQYF
cdr3_nt: TGTGCCAGCAGCTTAAATACCGTAGACAGCTACGAGCAGTACTTC
cdr3_length: 15
clone_size: once
d_call: .
v_call: TRBV11-3
j_call: TRBJ2-7

cdr3_aa: CATSRAGQGTGELFF
cdr3_nt: TGTGCCACCAGCAGGGCAGGACAGGGCACCGGGGAGCTGTTTTTT
cdr3_length: 15
clone_size: .
d_call: TRBD1
v_call: TRBV15
j_call: TRBJ2-2

cdr3_aa: CATSLTGSYNEQFF
cdr3_nt: TGTGCCACCAGTCTGACAGGCTCCTACAATGAGCAGTTCTTC
cdr3_length: 14
clone_size: few
d_call: .
v_call: TRBV15
j_call: TRBJ2-1

cdr3_aa: CASSQGPLQGVATYGYTF
cdr3_nt: TGTGCCAGCAGCCAGGGACCCCTCCAGGGGGTGGCTACCTATGGCTACACCTTC
cdr3_length: 18
clone_size: .
d_call: TRBD1
v_call: TRBV4-2
j_call: TRBJ1-2

cdr3_aa: CASSEFGTGNNSPLHF
cdr3_nt: TGTGCCAGCAGTGAGTTCGGGACAGGGAATAATTCACCCCTCCACTTT
cdr3_length: 16
clone_size: few
d_call: TRBD1
v_call: TRBV6-1
j_call: TRBJ1-6

cdr3_aa: CSVGRELHEQYF
cdr3_nt: TGCAGCGTTGGGAGGGAATTGCACGAGCAGTACTTC
cdr3_length: 12
clone_size: .
d_call: .
v_call: TRBV29-1
j_call: TRBJ2-7

cdr3_aa: CASSSRAWAGEYYEQYF
cdr3_nt: TGTGCCAGCAGCTCGAGGGCCTGGGCGGGGGAGTACTACGAGCAGTACTTC
cdr3_length: 17
clone_size: once
d_call: TRBD2
v_call: TRBV7-8
j_call: TRBJ2-7

cdr3_aa: CASSPGQGGEKLFF
cdr3_nt: TGCGCCAGCAGCCCCGGCCAGGGTGGGGAAAAACTGTTTTTT
cdr3_length: 14
clone_size: .
d_call: .
v_call: TRBV5-1
j_call: TRBJ1-4

cdr3_aa: CASRVVASGANVLTF
cdr3_nt: TGTGCCAGCAGAGTCGTAGCCTCTGGGGCCAACGTCCTGACTTTC
cdr3_length: 15
clone_size: .
d_call: .
v_call: TRBV28
j_call: TRBJ2-6

cdr3_aa: CSVSIAGGLTDTQYF
cdr3_nt: TGCAGCGTATCCATAGCGGGGGGGCTCACAGATACGCAGTATTTT
cdr3_length: 15
clone_size: .
d_call: TRBD2
v_call: TRBV29-1
j_call: TRBJ2-3

cdr3_aa: CASSLSLGQGTDTQYF
cdr3_nt: TGTGCCAGCAGCTTAAGTCTGGGACAGGGGACAGATACGCAGTATTTT
cdr3_length: 16
clone_size: .
d_call: TRBD1
v_call: TRBV11-2
j_call: TRBJ2-3

cdr3_aa: CASRGSGDEQYF
cdr3_nt: TGCGCCAGCAGAGGCTCGGGGGACGAGCAGTACTTC
cdr3_length: 12
clone_size: .
d_call: .
v_call: TRBV5-1
j_call: TRBJ2-7

cdr3_aa: CAWSTGDNQPQHF
cdr3_nt: TGTGCCTGGAGTACCGGGGACAATCAGCCCCAGCATTTT
cdr3_length: 13
clone_size: few
d_call: .
v_call: TRBV30
j_call: TRBJ1-5

cdr3_aa: CAISEGQGGEQYF
cdr3_nt: TGTGCCATCAGTGAGGGACAGGGAGGCGAGCAGTACTTC
cdr3_length: 13
clone_size: .
d_call: TRBD1
v_call: TRBV10-3
j_call: TRBJ2-7

cdr3_aa: CASRPGTSGSGHEQFF
cdr3_nt: TGTGCAAGTCGCCCAGGGACTAGCGGGAGTGGGCATGAGCAGTTCTTC
cdr3_length: 16
clone_size: .
d_call: .
v_call: TRBV12-2
j_call: TRBJ2-1

cdr3_aa: CASSQDPLDYYNEQFF
cdr3_nt: TGCGCCAGCAGCCAAGATCCTCTGGACTATTACAATGAGCAGTTCTTC
cdr3_length: 16
clone_size: few
d_call: .
v_call: TRBV4-3
j_call: TRBJ2-1

cdr3_aa: CASRLQGGPQHF
cdr3_nt: TGTGCCAGTAGACTGCAGGGGGGGCCCCAGCATTTT
cdr3_length: 12
clone_size: once
d_call: TRBD1
v_call: TRBV19
j_call: TRBJ1-5

cdr3_aa: CASGLVGLEGINYGYTF
cdr3_nt: TGTGCTAGTGGTTTGGTGGGGCTAGAAGGTATCAACTATGGCTACACCTTC
cdr3_length: 17
clone_size: .
d_call: .
v_call: TRBV12-5
j_call: TRBJ1-2

cdr3_aa: CASRGDEQFF
cdr3_nt: TGTGCCAGCAGGGGAGATGAGCAGTTCTTC
cdr3_length: 10
clone_size: .
d_call: .
v_call: TRBV27
j_call: TRBJ2-1

cdr3_aa: CASSYLGQKNSPLHF
cdr3_nt: TGTGCCAGCAGTTACTTGGGACAGAAGAATTCACCCCTCCACTTT
cdr3_length: 15
clone_size: .
d_call: TRBD1
v_call: TRBV6-6
j_call: TRBJ1-6

cdr3_aa: CASGLGQATGPQETQYF
cdr3_nt: TGTGCTAGTGGTTTAGGTCAGGCGACAGGGCCCCAAGAGACCCAGTACTTC
cdr3_length: 17
clone_size: .
d_call: TRBD1
v_call: TRBV12-5
j_call: TRBJ2-5

cdr3_aa: CASSLGGPGQSSGANVLTF
cdr3_nt: TGTGCCAGCAGCTTAGGAGGTCCGGGACAGAGCTCTGGGGCCAACGTCCTGACTTTC
cdr3_length: 19
clone_size: .
d_call: TRBD1
v_call: TRBV7-2
j_call: TRBJ2-6